A single sample is the source of the 19 T cell receptor beta chains below, sequenced in a study of T cell changes during pregnancy in multiple sclerosis. Repertoires were generated with immunoSEQ multiplex PCR, while TCRdb's copy carries only in-frame clones and drops some. This table holds tens of thousands of clones, about nine tenths found once. Sequencing used peripheral blood, obtained in the second trimester of pregnancy. All receptors come from a female donor in good health, enrolled as a control in a pregnancy study.

The V and J genes are TRBV5-4 and TRBJ2-5, with D uncertain. The CDR3 totals 14 residues. CDR1 and CDR2 from the germline V gene are SGHNT and YYREEE (reference sequence). Trimming cost V 2 bases and J 1 base, with 9 bases left between them. The CDR3: CASSLGGPQETQYF. The CDR3 DNA reads as TGTGCCAGCAGCTTAGGCGGTCCCCAAGAGACCCAGTACTTC.

The V call is TRBV7-2, the J call TRBJ1-4; the D is unclear. This CDR3 has 13 residues. The germline gives CDR1 SGHTA, CDR2 FQGNSA. V dropped 3 bases and J dropped 8 bases, with 10 bases sitting between them. The CDR3 here is CASSLRFGEKLFF. The DNA of the CDR3 is TGTGCCAGCAGCTTGAGGTTTGGGGAAAAACTGTTTTTT.

This clone came up once. The chain is built from TRBV19 and TRBJ2-1; the match to TRBD2 covers 8 bases. Trimming took 10 bases from V and 5 from J; bases not matched to a gene: 13. Germline assignment: CDR1 LNHDA and CDR2 SQIVND (reference sequence). This CDR3 has 15 amino acids. In DNA form, the CDR3 reads TGTGCCACCTCCTTTAGCGGGACCGGTGACAATGAGCAGTTCTTC. Protein: CATSFSGTGDNEQFF.

The chain has TRBV9 and TRBJ1-2; D might be TRBD1 (5 bases). Germline V gives CDR1 SGDLS, CDR2 YYNGEE. Between the trimmed V and J ends, which lost 4 bases and 7 bases, there was a span of 14 bases. The CDR3 length is 13 residues. The CDR3 protein is CASSFDSTSGYTF. CDR3 DNA sequence: TGTGCCAGCAGCTTTGACAGCACTTCTGGCTACACCTTC.

The chain employs TRBV10-1 and TRBJ1-4; 7 nucleotides line up with TRBD1. From germline, CDR1 is WNHNN and CDR2 SYGVQD (reference sequence). Trimming at V came to 0 bases and at J to 8 bases, leaving 6 bases not matched to a gene. This CDR3 is 15 amino acids long. The DNA for the CDR3 is TGCGCCAGCAGTGAGTCGACAGGGAAAGAAGAAAAACTGTTTTTT. Encoded protein: CASSESTGKEEKLFF.

The gene calls are TRBV5-1 and TRBJ2-5; no clear D. V lost 6 bases and J lost 1, with 10 bases in between. The CDR3 extends over 13 amino acids. Germline V gene lookup returns CDR1 SGHRS and CDR2 YFSETQ. Here the CDR3 DNA reads TGCGCCAGCACACCTGGTAGCCAAGAGACCCAGTACTTC. It translates to CASTPGSQETQYF.

The chain has TRBV15 and TRBJ2-7; TRBD1 is a possible D gene (5 bases). V lost 0 bases and J lost 6, with 9 bases in between. Germline V gene lookup returns CDR1 LNHNV and CDR2 YYDKDF (reference sequence). This CDR3 is 13 amino acids long. The CDR3 DNA reads TGTGCCACCAGCAGAGATCTGGGGCGCGAGCAGTACTTC. Protein product: CATSRDLGREQYF.

The J gene is TRBJ2-1, the V gene TRBV7-3; 7 bases line up with TRBD2. CDR3 size: 15 residues. V was pared by 2 bases and J by 2 bases, with 3 bases of the junction left unmatched. The germline CDR1 and CDR2 sequences are SGHTA and FQGTGA. The CDR3 loop reads CASSLEAGAYNEQFF. The CDR3 bases are TGTGCCAGCAGCTTAGAGGCGGGGGCCTACAATGAGCAGTTCTTC.

The chain combines TRBV10-3 with TRBJ2-1; possibly TRBD1 for D (6 bases). V dropped 3 bases and J dropped 4 bases, with 16 bases sitting between them. The CDR3 totals 16 residues. Germline V lookup: CDR1 ENHRY, CDR2 SYGVKD. The DNA of the CDR3 is TGTGCCATCAGTGAAGAAGGTAGGACAGATTACAATGAGCAGTTCTTC. Translating it yields CAISEEGRTDYNEQFF.

The table lists this clone with a count of one. This chain links TRBV11-3 with TRBJ2-7; 7 bases match TRBD1. CDR1 is SGHNT, CDR2 YENEEA, per germline. J lost 3 bases, V lost 1 base, and 6 bases had no gene match. This CDR3 has 15 residues. CDR3 region: CASSLGGQAGYEQYF. In nucleotides, the CDR3 is TGTGCCAGCAGCTTAGGCGGACAGGCTGGCTACGAGCAGTACTTC.

The genes are TRBV4-2 and TRBJ2-3, with 8 bases lining up with TRBD2. Germline assignment: CDR1 LGHNA and CDR2 YNFKEQ. The CDR3 length is 17 residues. V lost 4 bases to trimming and J lost 0 bases; unmatched junction nucleotides: 9. In DNA form, the CDR3 reads TGTGCCAGCAGCCTTGGGGGTGAGCGGGGGAGCACAGATACGCAGTATTTT. This encodes CASSLGGERGSTDTQYF.

The chain couples TRBV6-6 to TRBJ1-3; 9 bases match TRBD1. Trimming took 5 bases from V and 0 from J; bases not matched to a gene: 5. The CDR3 is 16 residues long. Germline V gene sequence: CDR1 MNHNY, CDR2 SVGAGI (reference sequence). The CDR3 sequence: CASSQQGASSGNTIYF. CDR3 nucleotides: TGTGCCAGCAGTCAACAGGGGGCCAGCTCTGGAAACACCATATATTTT.

The V call is TRBV13, the J call TRBJ1-2; D is possibly TRBD1 (5 bases). Per germline, CDR1 PRHDT and CDR2 FYEKMQ (reference sequence). The CDR3 is 13 amino acids. Trimming shortened V by 5 bases and J by 4 bases, and 11 bases separated the two germline ends. CDR3 sequence reads: CASSSQGVYGYTF. In DNA, the CDR3 is TGTGCCAGCAGCAGTCAGGGCGTCTATGGCTACACCTTC.

The rearrangement joins TRBV11-2 to TRBJ2-5; D is ambiguous. V dropped 2 bases and J dropped 4 bases, with 8 bases sitting between them. CDR1 and CDR2 (germline): SGHAT, FQNNGV. The CDR3 is 13 amino acids. This CDR3 is CASSLRVVETQYF. The CDR3 DNA reads TGTGCCAGCAGCTTACGGGTGGTAGAGACCCAGTACTTC.

The V and J genes are TRBV18 and TRBJ2-5, with D perhaps matching TRBD2 (6 bases). The CDR3 is 15 residues long. Germline assignment: CDR1 KGHSH and CDR2 LQKENI. Trimming removed 3 bases at V and 4 bases at J, with 15 bases between. CDR3 DNA sequence: TGTGCCAGCTCACCGGGGCCCGGGACTCCAGAGACCCAGTACTTC. It encodes CASSPGPGTPETQYF.

CDR3 nucleotides: TGTGCCAGCAGCTTAACCCGGACTAGCGGGGCCTACAATGAGCAGTTCTTC. Translation: CASSLTRTSGAYNEQFF. The V gene is TRBV7-8, the J gene TRBJ2-1, with 12 bases matching TRBD2. The CDR3 has 17 residues. The V gene end was trimmed by 2 bases and the J gene end by 2 bases; junction bases not matched to a gene: 4. Germline CDR1 is SGHVS and CDR2 is FQNEAQ. Based on the CDR3 plus reference TRBV7-8 and TRBJ2-1, the full variable domain is GAGVSQSPRYKVAKRGQDVALRCDPISGHVSLFWYQQALGQGPEFLTYFQNEAQLDKSGLPSDRFFAERPEGSVSTLKIQRTQQEDSAVYLCASSLTRTSGAYNEQFFGPGTRLTVL.

The V call is TRBV7-9, the J call TRBJ2-1; 8 nucleotides agree with TRBD1. CDR3 length: 13 residues. In germline, CDR1 is SEHNR, CDR2 FQNEAQ (reference sequence). The trim removed 5 bases at V and 12 bases at J, leaving 9 bases unmatched. This CDR3 reads CASSIGQGWGQFF. The CDR3 nucleotides are TGTGCCAGCAGCATAGGACAGGGATGGGGGCAGTTCTTC. Combining the CDR3 with reference TRBV7-9 and TRBJ2-1 gives the whole variable domain DTGVSQNPRHKITKRGQNVTFRCDPISEHNRLYWYRQTLGQGPEFLTYFQNEAQLEKSRLLSDRFSAERPKGSFSTLEIQRTEQGDSAMYLCASSIGQGWGQFFGPGTRLTVL.

This sequence joins TRBV12-5 and TRBJ2-1, with TRBD1 identical over 7 bases. CDR3 length: 12 amino acids. V gave up 5 bases and J gave up 9 bases; unmatched junction bases: 4. From germline, CDR1 is LGHNT and CDR2 FRNRAP. CDR3 loop: CASGPDRTEQFF. In nucleotides, the CDR3 is TGTGCTAGTGGTCCGGACAGGACTGAGCAGTTCTTC.

This clone appeared once. The V and J genes are TRBV7-3 and TRBJ2-3; 7 positions match TRBD2. Trimming took 3 bases from V and 2 from J; bases not matched to a gene: 2. The CDR3 contains 14 residues. Germline CDR1 reads SGHTA; CDR2 reads FQGTGA. CDR3 sequence reads: CASSFSGLTDTQYF. The CDR3 nucleotides are TGTGCCAGCAGCTTTAGCGGGCTCACAGATACGCAGTATTTT.